This TCR beta chain was profiled in a study of CD8 T cells in Susac syndrome. Study-wide background: Treatment status at blood draw for the Susac syndrome patients was therapy-naive, corticosteroids, or intravenous immunoglobulin alone. Study conclusions and caveats: Susac-specific public clones in total CD8+ repertoires numbered 15 to 20; in CD8+ TEMRA repertoires, they numbered 5 or 6.

This CDR3 spans 14 amino acids. CDR1 and CDR2 (germline): ENHRY, SYGVKD. The V gene lost 10 bases and the J gene lost 0 bases, with 10 bases spanning the gap. RNA, at roughly 0.5 to 1 ug, was reverse transcribed with random hexamers. TCRdb reprocessed the immunoSEQ multiplex PCR reads with MiXCR, giving one entry per CDR3 protein. The data show more than 100,000 distinct CDR3 sequences, about 93% seen once. On this clonotype itself: Antigen specificity is unknown.

Sequencing was carried out using CD8+ T cells from PBMCs. The genes are TRBV10-3 and TRBJ1-6, with D possibly being TRBD1 (6 bases). This TCR derives from a human donor with Susac syndrome. In DNA form, the CDR3 reads TGTGCCAATCGACAGGACTCCTATAATTCACCCCTCCACTTT. Translating it yields CANRQDSYNSPLHF.